The 19 T cell receptor beta chains presented below share a single source sample, sequenced in a study of blood T cells in healthy people across ages. The use of a sample-barcoded 5' primer and a J-beta primer mix characterized a second PCR of 7 to 11 cycles. MiXCR was run by TCRdb on the 5' RACE reads, yielding one entry per CDR3 protein. The repertoire holds approximately 690,000 distinct CDR3 sequences, with 35% to 50% as singletons. The material sequenced was blood. These receptors all come from an elderly man in good health.

The chain joins TRBV5-1 to TRBJ2-3; 8 bases are a match to TRBD1. This CDR3 comprises 15 residues. Germline assignment: CDR1 SGHRS and CDR2 YFSETQ. V was pared by 0 bases and J by 6 bases, with 6 bases of the junction left unmatched. CDR3 nucleotide sequence: TGCGCCAGCAGCTTGGAGGGACGGGACAGGGATACGCAGTATTTT. Amino acid sequence: CASSLEGRDRDTQYF.

The sample holds a few counts of this clonotype. This sequence joins TRBV5-6 and TRBJ2-3; D perhaps matches TRBD1 (5 bases). The length of the CDR3 is 14 residues. V lost 4 bases and J 0 bases, leaving 9 bases between the germline ends. Germline V lookup: CDR1 SGHDT, CDR2 YYEEEE. Here the CDR3 reads CASSRQPSTDTQYF. The CDR3 coding sequence is TGTGCCAGCAGCCGACAGCCAAGCACAGATACGCAGTATTTT.

This chain's CDR3 is CASSLPGLTDTQYF. Written as DNA, the CDR3 is TGTGCCAGCAGTTTACCGGGACTCACAGATACGCAGTATTTT. The V gene is TRBV28, the J gene TRBJ2-3, with TRBD2 as a possible D gene (6 bases). The V and J ends lost 2 bases and 2 bases respectively, with 8 bases between them. Germline V lookup: CDR1 MDHEN, CDR2 SYDVKM. This CDR3 comprises 14 residues.

This rearrangement joins TRBV7-2 to TRBJ2-2; D may be TRBD2 (5 bases). V gave up 6 bases and J gave up 2 bases, with 19 bases separating them. This CDR3 is 17 amino acids long. Germline CDR1 SGHTA, CDR2 FQGNSA. CDR3 nucleotide sequence: TGTGCCAGCAGACCTCCGAATCCCACGGGAAACACCGGGGAGCTGTTTTTT. It translates to CASRPPNPTGNTGELFF.

Only a few counts were recorded for this clonotype. The rearrangement joins TRBV10-1 to TRBJ2-1; tentative D call: TRBD1 (5 bases). Trimming stripped 3 bases from V and 6 bases from J, with 12 bases between. In germline, CDR1 is WNHNN, CDR2 SYGVQD (reference sequence). The CDR3 runs 14 residues. The CDR3 DNA sequence: TGCGCCAGCAGTGACCCCGGCAGGGCCAATGAGCAGTTCTTC. Protein product: CASSDPGRANEQFF.

This clonotype was counted between two and nine times. The J gene is TRBJ2-1, the V gene TRBV11-2, with 7 bases identical to TRBD2. The germline V gene encodes CDR1 SGHAT and CDR2 FQNNGV. After removal of 1 base from V and 7 bases from J, the junction contained 7 bases not matched to a gene. CDR3 length: 15 residues. CDR3: CASSLGASGLNEQFF. In DNA, the CDR3 is TGTGCCAGCAGCTTAGGGGCTAGCGGATTAAATGAGCAGTTCTTC.

This clonotype has more than one count but fewer than ten. The chain links TRBV12-3 or TRBV12-4 to TRBJ1-1; D remains ambiguous. The CDR3 is 12 amino acids. The germline V and J ends were trimmed by 7 bases and 4 bases, with 10 bases remaining between them. CDR3 sequence reads: CASTSGGTEAFF. The CDR3 bases are TGTGCCAGCACCTCGGGAGGCACTGAAGCTTTCTTT.

The chain links TRBV4-3 to TRBJ2-1; 12 bases match TRBD2. The junction had 7 bases not matched to a gene; V was cut back by 1 base and J by 9 bases. The CDR3 loop spans 16 amino acids. Germline CDR1 reads LGHNA; CDR2 reads YSLEER. The CDR3 protein is CASSQGLAGVRGEQFF. DNA of the CDR3: TGCGCCAGCAGCCAAGGACTAGCGGGAGTCCGGGGTGAGCAGTTCTTC.

The chain has TRBV14 and TRBJ1-2, with TRBD1 identical over 7 bases. J was trimmed by 4 bases and V by 4 bases; bases with no gene match: 9. Germline CDR1 and CDR2: SGHDN and FVKESK. The CDR3 loop spans 15 amino acids. The CDR3 reads CASSPRQGRIYGYTF. DNA for the CDR3: TGTGCCAGCAGCCCCCGACAGGGCCGTATCTATGGCTACACCTTC.

This clonotype occurred many times. V usage is TRBV5-6 and J usage is TRBJ2-7; 9 nucleotides agree with TRBD1. Trimming cost V 0 bases and J 2 bases; bases outside gene matches: 6. Germline CDR1 reads SGHDT; CDR2 reads YYEEEE. The CDR3 has 16 residues. CDR3 residues: CASSLDSGQGAYEQYF. The CDR3 bases are TGTGCCAGCAGCTTGGACTCGGGACAGGGAGCCTACGAGCAGTACTTC.

The chain combines TRBV20-1 with TRBJ2-7; 10 nucleotides agree with TRBD2. The germline V gene has CDR1 DFQATT and CDR2 SNEGSKA (reference sequence). The V gene end was trimmed by 5 bases and the J gene end by 7 bases; junction bases not matched to a gene: 11. The CDR3 covers 14 residues. The chain's CDR3 is CSACMLAGVGEQYF. The CDR3 region has the DNA TGCAGTGCTTGTATGCTAGCGGGAGTAGGGGAGCAGTACTTC.

To note about this clonotype: One junction end disagrees with the germline gene, perhaps due to a read error. The J gene is TRBJ2-7, the V gene TRBV10-1; 9 bases agree with TRBD1. The CDR3 covers 14 residues. Germline V gives CDR1 WNHNN, CDR2 SYGVQD (reference sequence). The CDR3 reads CAGSRDRADYEQYF. DNA for the CDR3: TGCGCCGGCAGCCGGGACAGGGCTGACTACGAGCAGTACTTC.

This chain joins TRBV6-5 and TRBJ1-2; D uncertain. In germline, CDR1 is MNHEY, CDR2 SVGAGI. V was trimmed by 2 bases and J by 6 bases, leaving 10 bases between them. This CDR3 comprises 13 residues. The CDR3 spells CASSYEADNGYTF. The CDR3 DNA sequence: TGTGCCAGCAGTTACGAGGCAGACAATGGCTACACCTTC.

The chain uses TRBV18 and TRBJ1-2; D not certain. Trimming shortened V by 1 base and J by 8 bases, and 11 bases separated the two germline ends. There are 13 residues in the CDR3. CDR1 is KGHSH and CDR2 is LQKENI in the germline V gene. The chain's CDR3 is CASSPRSTAGYTF. DNA for the CDR3: TGTGCCAGCTCACCACGGTCTACGGCCGGCTACACCTTC. Full variable domain (remainder filled in from reference TRBV18 and TRBJ1-2): NAGVMQNPRHLVRRRGQEARLRCSPMKGHSHVYWYRQLPEEGLKFMVYLQKENIIDESGMPKERFSAEFPKEGPSILRIQQVVRGDSAAYFCASSPRSTAGYTFGSGTRLTVV.

The chain couples TRBV2 to TRBJ1-1, with D perhaps matching TRBD1 (6 bases). This CDR3 comprises 13 residues. Germline loops: CDR1 SNHLY, CDR2 FYNNEI. V lost 8 bases and J 5 bases, leaving 15 bases between the germline ends. The CDR3 DNA reads TGTGCCAGCTGCAGGGGCGCAAAGACTGAAGCTTTCTTT. Its protein product is CASCRGAKTEAFF. The full variable domain, in which reference TRBV2 and TRBJ1-1 provide the parts outside the CDR3, is EPEVTQTPSHQVTQMGQEVILRCVPISNHLYFYWYRQILGQKVEFLVSFYNNEISEKSEIFDDQFSVERPDGSNFTLKIRSTKLEDSAMYFCASCRGAKTEAFFGQGTRLTVV.

This clonotype was detected once. CDR3 sequence: CASSYGGNNYFRGYTF. The CDR3, as DNA: TGTGCCAGCAGTTATGGGGGGAACAACTATTTCCGGGGCTACACCTTC. The chain joins TRBV6-5 to TRBJ1-2; tentatively, D is TRBD1 (5 bases). The CDR3 length is 16 residues. V was clipped by 3 bases and J by 8 bases, with 22 bases between them. CDR1 is MNHEY and CDR2 is SVGAGI in the germline V gene.

V usage is TRBV6-2 or TRBV6-3 and J usage is TRBJ2-1, with TRBD2 as a possible D gene (5 bases). Germline loops: CDR1 MNHEY, CDR2 SVGEGT. This CDR3 is 18 amino acids long. V lost 5 bases, J lost 0 bases, and 20 bases lay in between. The CDR3 here is CASSRPRMGSTSYNEQFF. The CDR3 DNA is TGTGCCAGCAGTCGTCCGAGGATGGGGAGCACCTCCTACAATGAGCAGTTCTTC.

V and J are TRBV20-1 and TRBJ1-2; D gene ambiguous. CDR1 DFQATT and CDR2 SNEGSKA come from the germline V gene (reference sequence). The CDR3 covers 13 residues. The V and J ends lost 0 bases and 4 bases respectively, with 9 bases between them. CDR3 DNA: TGCAGTGCTAGAGACAGGAACTCCTATGGCTACACCTTC. Its translation: CSARDRNSYGYTF.

This sequence joins TRBV6-2 or TRBV6-3 and TRBJ1-5, with TRBD1 matching over 9 bases. Germline V gene lookup returns CDR1 MNHEY and CDR2 SVGEGT. The CDR3 is made up of 16 amino acids. J was trimmed by 6 bases and V by 5 bases; bases with no gene match: 11. CDR3 sequence: CASSPGTGISSQPQHF. The CDR3, as DNA: TGTGCCAGCAGTCCGGGGACAGGGATAAGTAGTCAGCCCCAGCATTTT.